This T cell receptor beta chain was identified in a study of neurological immune-mediated disorders. A 10-nucleotide random UMI tagged transcripts in template-switch 5'RACE cDNA synthesis. MiXCR, run by TCRdb on the 5' RACE reads, gives a single entry per CDR3 protein. The sample records about 38,000 distinct CDR3 sequences, approximately 5% being singletons. Study conclusions and caveats: The absence of any CDR3 amino acid sequence shared by expanded clones across subjects suggests that repertoires were private in all groups.

This clonotype occurred many times. Antigen: not known. The CDR3 loop spans 15 amino acids. V gave up 5 bases and J gave up 8 bases; unmatched junction bases: 12. The germline V gene encodes CDR1 PRHDT and CDR2 FYEKMQ (reference sequence). The V gene is TRBV13, the J gene TRBJ2-1; 7 bases map to TRBD1. The material sequenced was CD4+ T cells from blood. This sequence originates from a man younger than 35 in good health. CDR3 sequence reads: CASSLTRAGGHEQFF. CDR3 DNA: TGTGCCAGCAGCCTAACCCGAGCAGGGGGACATGAGCAGTTCTTC.